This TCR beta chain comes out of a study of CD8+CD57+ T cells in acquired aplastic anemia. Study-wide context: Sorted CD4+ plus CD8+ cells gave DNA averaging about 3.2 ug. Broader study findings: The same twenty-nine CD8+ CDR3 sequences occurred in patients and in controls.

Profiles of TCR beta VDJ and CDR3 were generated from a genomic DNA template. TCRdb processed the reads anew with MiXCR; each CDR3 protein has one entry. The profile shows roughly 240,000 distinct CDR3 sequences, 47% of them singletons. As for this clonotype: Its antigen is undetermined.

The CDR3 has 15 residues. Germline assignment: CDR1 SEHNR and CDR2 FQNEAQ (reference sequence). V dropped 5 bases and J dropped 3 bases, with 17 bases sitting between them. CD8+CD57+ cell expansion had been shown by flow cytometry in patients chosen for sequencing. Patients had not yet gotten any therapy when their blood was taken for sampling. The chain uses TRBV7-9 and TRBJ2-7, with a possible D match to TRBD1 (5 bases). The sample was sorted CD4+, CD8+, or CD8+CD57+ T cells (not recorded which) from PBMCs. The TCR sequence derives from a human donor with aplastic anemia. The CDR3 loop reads CASSTYRKGNYEQYF. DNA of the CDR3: TGTGCCAGCAGCACTTACAGGAAAGGAAACTACGAGCAGTACTTC. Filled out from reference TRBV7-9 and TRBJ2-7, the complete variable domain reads DTGVSQNPRHKITKRGQNVTFRCDPISEHNRLYWYRQTLGQGPEFLTYFQNEAQLEKSRLLSDRFSAERPKGSFSTLEIQRTEQGDSAMYLCASSTYRKGNYEQYFGPGTRLTVT.